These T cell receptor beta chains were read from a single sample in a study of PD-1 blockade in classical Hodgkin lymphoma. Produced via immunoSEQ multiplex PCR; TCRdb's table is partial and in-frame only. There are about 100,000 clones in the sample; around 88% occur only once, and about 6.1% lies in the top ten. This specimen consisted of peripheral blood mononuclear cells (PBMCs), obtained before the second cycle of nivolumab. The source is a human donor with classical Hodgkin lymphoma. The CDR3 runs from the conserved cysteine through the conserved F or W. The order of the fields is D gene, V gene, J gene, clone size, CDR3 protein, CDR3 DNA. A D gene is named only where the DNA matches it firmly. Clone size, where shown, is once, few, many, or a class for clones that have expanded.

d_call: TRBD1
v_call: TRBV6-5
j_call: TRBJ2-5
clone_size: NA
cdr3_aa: CASSHDRDKTQYF
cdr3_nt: TGTGCCAGCAGTCACGACAGGGATAAGACCCAGTACTTC

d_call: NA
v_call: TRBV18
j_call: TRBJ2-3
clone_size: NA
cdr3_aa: CASSPRQSSTDTQYF
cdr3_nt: TGTGCCAGCTCACCTCGCCAGTCTAGCACAGATACGCAGTATTTT

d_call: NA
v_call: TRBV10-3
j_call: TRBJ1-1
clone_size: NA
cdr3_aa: CAISESKGNTEAFF
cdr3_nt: TGTGCCATCAGTGAGAGTAAGGGGAACACTGAAGCTTTCTTT

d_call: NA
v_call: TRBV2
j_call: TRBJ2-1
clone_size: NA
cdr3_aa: CASRPAPITDEQFF
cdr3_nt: TGTGCCAGCAGGCCAGCGCCAATAACTGATGAGCAGTTCTTC

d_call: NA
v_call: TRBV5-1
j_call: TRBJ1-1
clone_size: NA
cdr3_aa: CASSFEQGYTEAFF
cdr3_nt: TGCGCCAGCAGCTTCGAGCAGGGTTACACTGAAGCTTTCTTT

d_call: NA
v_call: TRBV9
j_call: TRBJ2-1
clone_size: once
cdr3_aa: CASAHIAGTYNEQFF
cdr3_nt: TGTGCCAGCGCCCACATAGCTGGAACCTACAATGAGCAGTTCTTC

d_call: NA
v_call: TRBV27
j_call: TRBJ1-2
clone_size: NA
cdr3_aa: CASSLTARWNGYTF
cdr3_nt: TGTGCCAGCAGTTTAACAGCCCGCTGGAATGGCTACACCTTC

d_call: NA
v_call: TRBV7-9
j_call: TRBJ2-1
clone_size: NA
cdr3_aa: CASSLAAAQGGQFF
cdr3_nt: TGTGCCAGCAGCCTTGCGGCGGCCCAGGGGGGGCAGTTCTTC

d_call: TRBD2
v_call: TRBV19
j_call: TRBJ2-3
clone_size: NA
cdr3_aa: CASSIPGLAASTDTQYF
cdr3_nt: TGTGCCAGTAGTATTCCCGGACTAGCGGCTAGCACAGATACGCAGTATTTT

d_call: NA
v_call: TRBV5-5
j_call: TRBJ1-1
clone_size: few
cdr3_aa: CASSLGGPNSGLAFF
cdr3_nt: TGTGCCAGCAGCTTGGGGGGTCCGAATAGCGGGTTGGCTTTCTTT

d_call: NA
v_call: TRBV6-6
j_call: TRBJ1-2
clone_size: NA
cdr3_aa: CASSYSPATGYTF
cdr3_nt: TGTGCCAGCAGTTACTCCCCCGCGACTGGCTACACCTTC

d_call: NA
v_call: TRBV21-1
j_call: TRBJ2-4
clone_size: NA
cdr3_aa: CASSNGGEGAKNIQYF
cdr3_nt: TGTGCCAGCAGCAATGGAGGGGAAGGAGCCAAAAACATTCAGTACTTC

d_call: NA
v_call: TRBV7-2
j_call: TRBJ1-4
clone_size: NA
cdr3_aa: CASSVDRSNEKLFF
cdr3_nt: TGTGCCAGCAGCGTTGACAGGTCCAATGAAAAACTGTTTTTT

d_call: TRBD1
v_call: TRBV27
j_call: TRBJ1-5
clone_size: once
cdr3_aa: CASSLQGARQPQHF
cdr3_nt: TGTGCCAGCAGTTTACAGGGGGCACGCCAGCCCCAGCATTTT

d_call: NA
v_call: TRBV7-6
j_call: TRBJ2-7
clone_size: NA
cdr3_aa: CASSIQGGGGYEQYF
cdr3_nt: TGTGCCAGCAGCATTCAGGGGGGGGGCGGCTACGAGCAGTACTTC

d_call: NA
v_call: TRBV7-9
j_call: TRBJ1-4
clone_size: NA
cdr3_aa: CATGETGTNEKLFF
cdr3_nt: TGTGCCACCGGTGAGACAGGCACTAATGAAAAACTGTTTTTT

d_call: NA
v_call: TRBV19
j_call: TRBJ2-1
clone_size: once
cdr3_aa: CASSLDNYNEQFF
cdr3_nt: TGTGCCAGTAGTCTGGACAACTACAATGAGCAGTTCTTC

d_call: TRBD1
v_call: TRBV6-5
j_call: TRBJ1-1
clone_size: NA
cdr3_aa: CASSYDRGPRGTEAFF
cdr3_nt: TGTGCCAGCAGTTACGATAGGGGGCCCCGGGGCACTGAAGCTTTCTTT

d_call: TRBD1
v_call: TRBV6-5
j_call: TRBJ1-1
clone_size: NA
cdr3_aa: CASSLGQGEREAFF
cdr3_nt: TGTGCCAGCAGTCTGGGACAGGGAGAACGTGAAGCTTTCTTT

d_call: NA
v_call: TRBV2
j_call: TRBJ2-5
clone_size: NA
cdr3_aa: CASSEARGGSETQYF
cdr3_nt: TGTGCCAGCAGTGAAGCGCGGGGCGGCTCGGAGACCCAGTACTTC

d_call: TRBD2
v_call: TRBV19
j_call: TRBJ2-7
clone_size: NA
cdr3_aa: CASKLSSGGYEQYF
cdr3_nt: TGTGCCAGTAAATTGTCTAGCGGGGGCTACGAGCAGTACTTC

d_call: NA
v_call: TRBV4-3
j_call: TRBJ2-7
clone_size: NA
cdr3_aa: CASSPALQGRSSYEQYF
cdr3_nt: TGCGCCAGCAGCCCAGCCCTTCAGGGCAGGAGCTCCTACGAGCAGTACTTC

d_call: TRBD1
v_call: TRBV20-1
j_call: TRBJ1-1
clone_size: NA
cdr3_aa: CSADRAEAFF
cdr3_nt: TGCAGTGCGGACAGGGCGGAAGCTTTCTTT

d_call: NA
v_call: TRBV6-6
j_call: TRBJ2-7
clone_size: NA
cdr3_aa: CASSPRAGAYEQYF
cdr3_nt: TGTGCCAGCAGTCCGCGGGCCGGGGCCTACGAGCAGTACTTC

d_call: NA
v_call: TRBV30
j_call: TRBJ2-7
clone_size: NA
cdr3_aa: CAWTDFSYEQYF
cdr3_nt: TGTGCCTGGACGGACTTCTCCTACGAGCAGTACTTC

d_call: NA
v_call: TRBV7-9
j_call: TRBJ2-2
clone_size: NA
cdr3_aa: CASSAGQSSTGELFF
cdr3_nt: TGTGCCAGCAGCGCCGGACAGTCCTCGACCGGGGAGCTGTTTTTT

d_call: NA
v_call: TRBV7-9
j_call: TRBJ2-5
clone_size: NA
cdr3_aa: CASSFTGPLGQETQYF
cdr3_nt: TGTGCCAGCAGCTTTACCGGGCCACTGGGCCAAGAGACCCAGTACTTC

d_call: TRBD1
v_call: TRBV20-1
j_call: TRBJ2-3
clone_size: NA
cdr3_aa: CSALRGDTQYF
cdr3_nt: TGCAGTGCGCTCAGGGGGGATACGCAGTATTTT

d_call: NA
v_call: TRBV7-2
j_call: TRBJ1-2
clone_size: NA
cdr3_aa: CASSPESGRPANYGYTF
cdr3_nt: TGTGCCAGCAGCCCCGAATCCGGACGGCCAGCTAACTATGGCTACACCTTC

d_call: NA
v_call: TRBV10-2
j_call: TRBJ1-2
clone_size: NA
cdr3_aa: CASSESMGFDGYTF
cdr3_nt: TGCGCCAGCAGTGAGTCTATGGGGTTCGATGGCTACACCTTC

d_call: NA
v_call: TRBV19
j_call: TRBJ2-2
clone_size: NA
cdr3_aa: CASSISSGSGELFF
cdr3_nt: TGTGCCAGTAGTATAAGCTCGGGGTCCGGGGAGCTGTTTTTT

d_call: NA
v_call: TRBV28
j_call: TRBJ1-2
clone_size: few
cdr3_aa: CALDGYTF
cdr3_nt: TGTGCCTTAGATGGCTACACCTTC

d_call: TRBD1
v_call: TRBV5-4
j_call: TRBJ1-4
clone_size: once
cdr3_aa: CASSQQGANEKLFF
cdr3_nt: TGTGCCAGCAGCCAACAGGGGGCAAATGAAAAACTGTTTTTT

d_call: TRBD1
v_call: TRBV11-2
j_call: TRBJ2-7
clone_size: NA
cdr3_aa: CASSPTGTGYDEQYF
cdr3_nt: TGTGCCAGCAGTCCAACCGGGACAGGATACGACGAGCAGTACTTC

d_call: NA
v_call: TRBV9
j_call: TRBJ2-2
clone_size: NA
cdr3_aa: CASSVEGFSSNTGELFF
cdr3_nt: TGTGCCAGCAGCGTAGAGGGCTTCAGCTCGAACACCGGGGAGCTGTTTTTT

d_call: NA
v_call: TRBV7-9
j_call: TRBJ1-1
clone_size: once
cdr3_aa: CASSLRQVTFTEAFF
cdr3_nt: TGTGCCAGCAGCCTAAGACAGGTGACGTTCACTGAAGCTTTCTTT

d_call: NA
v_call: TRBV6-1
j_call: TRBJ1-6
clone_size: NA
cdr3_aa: CASRTNSPLHF
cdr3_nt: TGTGCCAGCAGGACCAATTCACCCCTCCACTTT

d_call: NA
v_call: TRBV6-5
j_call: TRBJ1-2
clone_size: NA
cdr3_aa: CASSYAQGGSYGYTF
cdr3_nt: TGTGCCAGCAGTTACGCCCAGGGAGGTAGCTATGGCTACACCTTC